This T cell receptor (beta chain) was documented in a study of T-cell reconstitution after alpha-beta-depleted transplantation in children. Germline loops: CDR1 SEHNR, CDR2 FQNEAQ (reference sequence). The V gene lost 5 bases and the J gene lost 12 bases, with 10 bases spanning the gap. The CDR3 totals 11 residues. The sample holds many counts of this clonotype. The library targeted TCRbeta and was prepared with unique molecular identifiers. TCRdb recomputed calls from the PCR reads with MiXCR, one row per CDR3 protein. There are 150,000 to 200,000 distinct CDR3 sequences in the sample; roughly 10% occur only once, and around 13% lies in the top ten.

This sample comprised PBMCs, obtained before TCRalphabeta/CD19-depleted stem cell transplant. The origin of this receptor is a boy aged 2-9 years with acute myeloid leukemia, due to receive a stem cell transplant. The chain recombines TRBV7-9 with TRBJ1-4; D unresolved. The CDR3 DNA is TGTGCCAGCAGCGTCCTTTACGAACTGTTTTTT. This sequence encodes CASSVLYELFF. The whole variable domain, remainder taken from reference TRBV7-9 and TRBJ1-4, is DTGVSQNPRHKITKRGQNVTFRCDPISEHNRLYWYRQTLGQGPEFLTYFQNEAQLEKSRLLSDRFSAERPKGSFSTLEIQRTEQGDSAMYLCASSVLYELFFGSGTQLSVL.